This T cell receptor (beta chain) was sequenced during a study of response to subunit inactivated influenza vaccine. TCRdb reprocessed the RT-PCR reads with MiXCR, giving one entry per CDR3 protein. The sample lists around 570,000 distinct CDR3 sequences, approximately 7.6% occurring once. Findings and limits, study-wide: Few additional T cells are recruited per seasonal influenza vaccination, authors suggested.

The V segment lost 0 bases and the J segment 1 base; nucleotides outside the gene matches: 12. The CDR3 has 19 residues. From germline, CDR1 is SGHDN and CDR2 FVKESK. About this clonotype itself: No antigen is known for it.

The J gene is TRBJ2-1, the V gene TRBV14, with 7 bases identical to TRBD2. The clonotype originates from a man aged 50-75 years who received an inactivated influenza vaccine. The material was PBMCs from blood, obtained 23 to 25 months after vaccination. In DNA, the CDR3 is TGTGCCAGCAGCCAAGACGGAGCGGGGCGGCCCCTTTCCTACAATGAGCAGTTCTTC. The encoded protein is CASSQDGAGRPLSYNEQFF.